The 13 T cell receptor beta chains below all came from one sample that was sequenced in a study of control samples from healthy donors and cancer patients. Assay used: immunoSEQ multiplex PCR; TCRdb lists only in-frame clones, some missing. Of 90,000 to 150,000 clones in the sample, roughly 90% were seen once. What was sequenced was blood. The receptors derive from a woman aged 18 to 35 in good health.

The chain uses TRBV21-1 and TRBJ1-1. TRBV21-1 is a recognized pseudogene. This CDR3 region has 9 residues. The CDR3 is CASSFRAFF. The CDR3 DNA reads as TGTGCCAGCAGCTTTCGAGCTTTCTTT.

This chain's CDR3 is CASSLGTSGVITDTQYF. CDR3 DNA: TGTGCCAGCAGTTTAGGAACTAGCGGGGTGATCACAGATACGCAGTATTTT. V usage is TRBV28 and J usage is TRBJ2-3, with 10 positions matching TRBD2. The trim removed 2 bases at V and 2 bases at J, leaving 7 bases unmatched. This CDR3 has 17 residues. Germline-derived CDR1 and CDR2 are MDHEN and SYDVKM. Looking up the rest from reference TRBV28 and TRBJ2-3 gives the full variable domain: DVKVTQSSRYLVKRTGEKVFLECVQDMDHENMFWYRQDPGLGLRLIYFSYDVKMKEKGDIPEGYSVSREKKERFSLILESASTNQTSMYLCASSLGTSGVITDTQYFGPGTRLTVL.

The rearrangement uses TRBV10-3 and TRBJ2-5; TRBD2 aligns across 7 bases. There are 14 residues in the CDR3. The junction had 7 bases not matched to a gene; V was cut back by 4 bases and J by 5 bases. Germline V lookup: CDR1 ENHRY, CDR2 SYGVKD. This CDR3 is CAISVSGLEETQYF. CDR3 nucleotide sequence: TGTGCCATCAGTGTTAGCGGGTTGGAGGAGACCCAGTACTTC.

J is TRBJ2-1 and V is TRBV6-6; no clear D. Deletions cut 8 bases from V and 0 bases from J, with 11 bases between. Germline CDR1 reads MNHNY; CDR2 reads SVGAGI (reference sequence). The CDR3 has 14 amino acids. The CDR3 is CASQAESSYNEQFF. CDR3 DNA: TGTGCCAGCCAGGCAGAAAGCTCCTACAATGAGCAGTTCTTC.

The DNA of the CDR3 is TGTGCCAGCAGTCCTAGTTACACCGGGGAGCTGTTTTTT. This translates into CASSPSYTGELFF. The chain has TRBV6-5 and TRBJ2-2, with D uncertain. Looked up from germline, CDR1 is MNHEY and CDR2 is SVGAGI. This CDR3 is built from 13 residues. V was cut by 5 bases and J by 3 bases, with 7 bases left in between.

V and J are TRBV2 and TRBJ1-1; D is unclear. CDR1 is SNHLY, CDR2 FYNNEI, per germline. The germline V and J ends were trimmed by 11 bases and 7 bases, with 23 bases remaining between them. This CDR3 spans 14 amino acids. The CDR3 region is CASTSPIGRVEAFF. The CDR3 bases are TGTGCCTCCACTTCCCCTATAGGACGGGTTGAAGCTTTCTTT.

The V call is TRBV28, the J call TRBJ2-7; D gene ambiguous. Germline V gene lookup returns CDR1 MDHEN and CDR2 SYDVKM. The CDR3 is 11 residues long. Trimming cost V 6 bases and J 4 bases, with 7 bases left between them. CDR3 loop: CASRRFYEQYF. The DNA of the CDR3 is TGTGCCAGCAGGAGGTTTTACGAGCAGTACTTC.

This chain connects TRBV6-6 to TRBJ2-7; TRBD2 matches at 10 bases. There are 13 residues in the CDR3. Losses at the gene ends were 4 bases for V and 6 bases for J; bases not matched to a gene: 3. Germline CDR1 MNHNY, CDR2 SVGAGI (reference sequence). CDR3 protein: CASSSLAGREQYF. The CDR3 coding sequence is TGTGCCAGCAGTTCACTAGCGGGACGCGAGCAGTACTTC.

The sample holds a few counts of this clone. The chain has TRBV4-2 and TRBJ1-2; 7 nucleotides line up with TRBD1. Trimming removed 4 bases from V and 2 bases from J; junction bases left unmatched: 10. The CDR3 spans 16 residues. Per germline, CDR1 LGHNA and CDR2 YNFKEQ. DNA of the CDR3: TGTGCCAGCAGCCGTACTGGCGGGACAGAGAACTATGGCTACACCTTC. Its protein product is CASSRTGGTENYGYTF.

This rearrangement joins TRBV5-4 to TRBJ2-7; unclear D gene. The ends were cut back, 1 base at V and 0 bases at J, with 5 bases in the middle. The CDR3 totals 13 residues. Germline-derived CDR1 and CDR2 are SGHNT and YYREEE (reference sequence). CDR3 in amino acids: CASSLLSSYEQYF. In nucleotides, the CDR3 is TGTGCCAGCAGCTTGTTGAGCTCCTACGAGCAGTACTTC.

This clone has just one count. The rearrangement joins TRBV20-1 to TRBJ1-2, with no clear D. The germline V gene encodes CDR1 DFQATT and CDR2 SNEGSKA (reference sequence). The ends were cut back, 3 bases at V and 6 bases at J, with 11 bases in the middle. There are 12 residues in the CDR3. The CDR3 coding sequence is TGCAGTGCTAGTGAGGGTGGGGATGGCTACACCTTC. Protein sequence: CSASEGGDGYTF.

This clone appeared a single time. Compared with germline, one end of the junction differs, possibly owing to a read error. This chain uses TRBV27 with TRBJ2-5; either TRBD1 or TRBD2 may fit D (7 bases each). Germline loops: CDR1 MNHEY, CDR2 SMNVEV (reference sequence). The length of the CDR3 is 15 residues. The CDR3 here is CASSLRGRQGGGQHF. The DNA of the CDR3 is TGTGCCAGCAGTTTAAGGGGGCGACAGGGAGGGGGGCAACACTTC.

The J gene is TRBJ1-1, the V gene TRBV13; a possible D gene is TRBD1 (5 bases). V lost 6 bases and J lost 7, with 12 bases in between. The V gene's germline CDR1 is PRHDT and CDR2 FYEKMQ (reference sequence). There are 12 residues in the CDR3. In DNA, the CDR3 is TGTGCCAGCAGTTGGGTAGGGGTTGAAGCTTTCTTT. The encoded protein is CASSWVGVEAFF. The full variable domain, in which reference TRBV13 and TRBJ1-1 provide the parts outside the CDR3, is AAGVIQSPRHLIKEKRETATLKCYPIPRHDTVYWYQQGPGQDPQFLISFYEKMQSDKGSIPDRFSAQQFSDYHSELNMSSLELGDSALYFCASSWVGVEAFFGQGTRLTVV.